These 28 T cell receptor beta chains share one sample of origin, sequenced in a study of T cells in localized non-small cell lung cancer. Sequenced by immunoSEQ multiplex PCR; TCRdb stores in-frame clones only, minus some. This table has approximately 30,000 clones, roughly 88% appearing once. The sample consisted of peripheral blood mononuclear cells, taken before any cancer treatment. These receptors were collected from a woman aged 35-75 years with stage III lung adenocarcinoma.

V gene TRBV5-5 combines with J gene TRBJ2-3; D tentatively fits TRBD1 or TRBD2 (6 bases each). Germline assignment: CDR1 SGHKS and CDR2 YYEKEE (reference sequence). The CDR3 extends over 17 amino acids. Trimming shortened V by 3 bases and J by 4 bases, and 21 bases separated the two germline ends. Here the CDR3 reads CASSSLKGLGGSDTQYF. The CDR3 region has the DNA TGTGCCAGCAGCTCCCTCAAGGGATTAGGGGGGTCAGATACGCAGTATTTT.

CDR3 sequence (DNA): TGTGCCAGCAGCGGCACCACCCAAGAGACCCAGTACTTC. The encoded protein is CASSGTTQETQYF. The V and J genes are TRBV7-3 and TRBJ2-5; no reliable D call. There are 13 residues in the CDR3. CDR1 and CDR2 from the germline V gene are SGHTA and FQGTGA. Between the trimmed V and J ends, which lost 5 bases and 1 base, there was a span of 8 bases.

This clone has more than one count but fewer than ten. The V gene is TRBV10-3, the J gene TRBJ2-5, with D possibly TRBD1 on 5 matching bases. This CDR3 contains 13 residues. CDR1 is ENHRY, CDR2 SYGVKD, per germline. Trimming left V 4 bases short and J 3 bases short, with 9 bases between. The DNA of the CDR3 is TGTGCCATCAGTGGAGGCAGGGAAGAGACCCAGTACTTC. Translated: CAISGGREETQYF.

The CDR3 sequence is CATSRGRDTPGGLFF. The CDR3 nucleotides are TGTGCCACCAGCAGAGGCCGGGACACCCCAGGAGGGCTGTTTTTT. The genes are TRBV15 and TRBJ1-4; a weak D match, TRBD1 (6 bases). CDR1 and CDR2 from the germline V gene are LNHNV and YYDKDF (reference sequence). The CDR3 sequence is 15 residues long. V lost 1 base, J lost 14 bases, and 20 bases lay in between.

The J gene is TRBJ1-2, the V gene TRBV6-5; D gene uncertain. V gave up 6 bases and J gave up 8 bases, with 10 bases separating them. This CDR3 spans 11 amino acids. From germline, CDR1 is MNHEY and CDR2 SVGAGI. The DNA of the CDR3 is TGTGCCAGCAGGATGCGTGGCGGCTACACCTTC. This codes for CASRMRGGYTF.

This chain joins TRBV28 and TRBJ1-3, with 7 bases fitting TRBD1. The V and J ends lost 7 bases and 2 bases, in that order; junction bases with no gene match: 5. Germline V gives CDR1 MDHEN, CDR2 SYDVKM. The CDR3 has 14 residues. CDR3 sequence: CASTNRGAGNTIYF. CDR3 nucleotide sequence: TGTGCCAGCACCAACAGGGGAGCTGGAAACACCATATATTTT.

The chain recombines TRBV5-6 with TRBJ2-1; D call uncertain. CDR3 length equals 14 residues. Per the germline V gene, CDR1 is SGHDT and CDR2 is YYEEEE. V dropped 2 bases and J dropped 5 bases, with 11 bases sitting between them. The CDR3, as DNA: TGTGCCAGCAGCTTCCCAGAAGGGAACAATGAGCAGTTCTTC. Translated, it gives CASSFPEGNNEQFF.

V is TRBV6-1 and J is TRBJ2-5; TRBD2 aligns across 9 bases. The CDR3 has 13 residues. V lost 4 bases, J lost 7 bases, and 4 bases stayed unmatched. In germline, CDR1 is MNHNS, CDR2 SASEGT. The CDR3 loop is CASSVSGSGTQYF. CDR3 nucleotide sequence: TGTGCCAGCAGTGTTAGCGGGAGCGGGACCCAGTACTTC.

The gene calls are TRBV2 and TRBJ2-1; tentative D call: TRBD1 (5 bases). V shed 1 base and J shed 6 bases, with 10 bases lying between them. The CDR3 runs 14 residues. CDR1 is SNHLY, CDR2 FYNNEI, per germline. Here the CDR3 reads CASSEGRQGNEQFF. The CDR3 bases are TGTGCCAGCAGTGAAGGGCGTCAGGGCAATGAGCAGTTCTTC.

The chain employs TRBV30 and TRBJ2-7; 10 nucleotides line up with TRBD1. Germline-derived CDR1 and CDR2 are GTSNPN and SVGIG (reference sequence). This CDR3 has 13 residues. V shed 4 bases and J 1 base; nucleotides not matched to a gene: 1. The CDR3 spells CAWKDRGSYEQYF. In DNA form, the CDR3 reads TGTGCCTGGAAGGACAGGGGGTCCTACGAGCAGTACTTC.

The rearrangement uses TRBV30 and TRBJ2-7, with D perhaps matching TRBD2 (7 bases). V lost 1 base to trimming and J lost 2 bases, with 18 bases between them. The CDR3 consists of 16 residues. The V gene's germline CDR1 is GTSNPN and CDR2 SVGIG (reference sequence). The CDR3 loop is CAWSAGGAGVAYEQYF. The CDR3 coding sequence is TGTGCCTGGAGTGCTGGGGGGGCAGGGGTCGCCTACGAGCAGTACTTC.

CDR3 region: CASSLAGGRETQYF. The CDR3 nucleotides are TGTGCCAGCAGCCTAGCGGGGGGGCGGGAGACCCAGTACTTC. The gene calls are TRBV6-5 and TRBJ2-5; 12 nucleotides match TRBD2. Per germline, CDR1 MNHEY and CDR2 SVGAGI. With V trimmed by 6 bases and J by 5 bases, 4 bases remained unmatched. The CDR3 totals 14 residues.

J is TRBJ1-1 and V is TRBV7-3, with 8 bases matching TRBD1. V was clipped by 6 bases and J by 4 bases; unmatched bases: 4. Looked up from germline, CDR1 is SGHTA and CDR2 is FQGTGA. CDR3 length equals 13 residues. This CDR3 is CASSWTGTTEAFF. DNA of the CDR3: TGTGCCAGCAGTTGGACAGGGACCACTGAAGCTTTCTTT. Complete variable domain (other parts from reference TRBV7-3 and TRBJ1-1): GAGVSQTPSNKVTEKGKYVELRCDPISGHTALYWYRQSLGQGPEFLIYFQGTGAADDSGLPNDRFFAVRPEGSVSTLKIQRTERGDSAVYLCASSWTGTTEAFFGQGTRLTVV.

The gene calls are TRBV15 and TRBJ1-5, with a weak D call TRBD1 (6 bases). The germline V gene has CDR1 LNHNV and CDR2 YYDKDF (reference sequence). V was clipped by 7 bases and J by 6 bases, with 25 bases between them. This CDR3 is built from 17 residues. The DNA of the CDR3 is TGTGCCACCACCAGTTTCCCCAGGGGATCGTCGAGTCAGCCCCAGCATTTT. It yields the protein CATTSFPRGSSSQPQHF.

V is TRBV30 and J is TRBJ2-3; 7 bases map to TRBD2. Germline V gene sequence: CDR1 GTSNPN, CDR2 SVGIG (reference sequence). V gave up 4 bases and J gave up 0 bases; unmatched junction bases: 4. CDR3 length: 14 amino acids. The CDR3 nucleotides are TGTGCCTGGATGGCGGGGGTTAGCACAGATACGCAGTATTTT. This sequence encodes CAWMAGVSTDTQYF.

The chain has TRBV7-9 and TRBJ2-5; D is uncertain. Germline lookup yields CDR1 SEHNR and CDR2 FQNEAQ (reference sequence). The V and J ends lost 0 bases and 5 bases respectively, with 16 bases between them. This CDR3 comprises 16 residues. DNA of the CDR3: TGTGCCAGCAGCTTAGCGGCCGACTTGGCCAGGGAGACCCAGTACTTC. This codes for CASSLAADLARETQYF.

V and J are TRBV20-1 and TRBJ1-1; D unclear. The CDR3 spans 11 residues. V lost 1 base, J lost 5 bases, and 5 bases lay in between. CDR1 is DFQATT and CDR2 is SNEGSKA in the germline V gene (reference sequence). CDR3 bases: TGCAGTGCTAGAGGCGGGACTGAAGCTTTCTTT. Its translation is CSARGGTEAFF.

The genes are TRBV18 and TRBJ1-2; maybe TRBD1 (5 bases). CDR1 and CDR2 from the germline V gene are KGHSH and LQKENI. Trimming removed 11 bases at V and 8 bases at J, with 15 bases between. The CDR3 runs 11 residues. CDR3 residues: CAGHGGGGYTF. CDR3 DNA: TGTGCCGGCCATGGGGGAGGCGGCTACACCTTC.

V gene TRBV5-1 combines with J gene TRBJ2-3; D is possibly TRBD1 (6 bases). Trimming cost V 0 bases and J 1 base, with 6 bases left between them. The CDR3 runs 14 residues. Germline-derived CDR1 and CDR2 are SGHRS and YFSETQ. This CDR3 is CASSLEGGTDTQYF. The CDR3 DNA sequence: TGCGCCAGCAGCTTGGAGGGGGGCACAGATACGCAGTATTTT.

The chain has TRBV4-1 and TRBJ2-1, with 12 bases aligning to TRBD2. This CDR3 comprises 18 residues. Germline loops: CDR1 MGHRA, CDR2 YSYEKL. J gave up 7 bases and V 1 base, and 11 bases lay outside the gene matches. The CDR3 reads CASSQGTSGDVSRNEQFF. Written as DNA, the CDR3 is TGCGCCAGCAGCCAAGGGACTAGCGGGGACGTCAGTAGGAATGAGCAGTTCTTC.

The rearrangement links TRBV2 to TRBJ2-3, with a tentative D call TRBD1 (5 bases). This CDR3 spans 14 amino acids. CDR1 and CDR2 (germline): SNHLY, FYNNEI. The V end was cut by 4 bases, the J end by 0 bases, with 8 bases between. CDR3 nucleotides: TGTGCCAGCAGTGTACAGGTTAGCACAGATACGCAGTATTTT. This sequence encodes CASSVQVSTDTQYF.

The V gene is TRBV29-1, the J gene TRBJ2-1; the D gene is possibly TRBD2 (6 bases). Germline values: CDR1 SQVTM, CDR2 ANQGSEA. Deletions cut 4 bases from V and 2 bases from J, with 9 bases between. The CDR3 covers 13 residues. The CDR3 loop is CSVGVAAYNEQFF. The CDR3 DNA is TGCAGCGTTGGGGTAGCGGCCTACAATGAGCAGTTCTTC.

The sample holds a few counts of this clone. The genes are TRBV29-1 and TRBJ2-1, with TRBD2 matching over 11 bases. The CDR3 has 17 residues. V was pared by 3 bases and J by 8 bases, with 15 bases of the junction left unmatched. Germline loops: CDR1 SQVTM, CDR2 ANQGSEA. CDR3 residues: CSVDVLAGGSGLDEQFF. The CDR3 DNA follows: TGCAGCGTTGATGTGCTAGCGGGAGGATCCGGGCTGGATGAGCAGTTCTTC.

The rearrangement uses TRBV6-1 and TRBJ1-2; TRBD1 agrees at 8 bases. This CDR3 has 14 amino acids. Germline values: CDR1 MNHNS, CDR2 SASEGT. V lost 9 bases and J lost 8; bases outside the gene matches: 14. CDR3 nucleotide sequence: TGTGCCAGTAAGACTTCAGGGGGCGCGGGCGGCTACACCTTC. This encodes CASKTSGGAGGYTF.

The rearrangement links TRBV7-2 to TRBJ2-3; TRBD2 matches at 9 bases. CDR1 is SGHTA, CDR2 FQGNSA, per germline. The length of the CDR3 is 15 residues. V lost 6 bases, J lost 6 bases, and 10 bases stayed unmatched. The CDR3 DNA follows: TGTGCCAGCAGTCTAGCGGGACCCCTGGGTGATACGCAGTATTTT. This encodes CASSLAGPLGDTQYF.

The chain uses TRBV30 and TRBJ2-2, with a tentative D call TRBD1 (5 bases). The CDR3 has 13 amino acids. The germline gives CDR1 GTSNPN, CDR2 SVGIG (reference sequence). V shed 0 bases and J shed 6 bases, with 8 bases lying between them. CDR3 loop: CAWSVEGAGELFF. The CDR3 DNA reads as TGTGCCTGGAGTGTAGAAGGGGCCGGGGAGCTGTTTTTT.

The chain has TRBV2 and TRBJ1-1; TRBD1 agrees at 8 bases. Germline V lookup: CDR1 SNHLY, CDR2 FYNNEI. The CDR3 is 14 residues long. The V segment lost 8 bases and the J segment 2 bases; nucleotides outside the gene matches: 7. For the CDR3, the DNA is TGTGCCAGCTCTGGAACAGGGGGAAACACTGAAGCTTTCTTT. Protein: CASSGTGGNTEAFF. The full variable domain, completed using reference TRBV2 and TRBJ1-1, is EPEVTQTPSHQVTQMGQEVILRCVPISNHLYFYWYRQILGQKVEFLVSFYNNEISEKSEIFDDQFSVERPDGSNFTLKIRSTKLEDSAMYFCASSGTGGNTEAFFGQGTRLTVV.

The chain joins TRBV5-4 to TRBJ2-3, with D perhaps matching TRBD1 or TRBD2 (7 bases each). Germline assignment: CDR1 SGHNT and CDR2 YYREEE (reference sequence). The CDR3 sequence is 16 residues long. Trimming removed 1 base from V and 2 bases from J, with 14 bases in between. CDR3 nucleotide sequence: TGTGCCAGCAGCTTGCGGGCAGGGGGGGCCACAGATACGCAGTATTTT. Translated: CASSLRAGGATDTQYF.